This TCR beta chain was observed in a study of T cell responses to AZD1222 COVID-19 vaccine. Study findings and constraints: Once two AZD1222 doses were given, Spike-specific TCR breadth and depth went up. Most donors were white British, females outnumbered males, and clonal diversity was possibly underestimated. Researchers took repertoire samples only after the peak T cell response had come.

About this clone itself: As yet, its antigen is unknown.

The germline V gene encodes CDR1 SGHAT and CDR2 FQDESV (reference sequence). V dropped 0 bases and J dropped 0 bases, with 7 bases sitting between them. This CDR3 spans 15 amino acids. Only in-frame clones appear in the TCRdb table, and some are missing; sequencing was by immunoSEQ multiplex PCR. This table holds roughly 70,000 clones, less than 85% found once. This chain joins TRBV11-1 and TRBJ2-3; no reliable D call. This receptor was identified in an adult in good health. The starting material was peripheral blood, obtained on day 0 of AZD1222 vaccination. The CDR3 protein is CASSLATSSTDTQYF. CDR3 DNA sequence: TGTGCCAGCAGCTTAGCTACGTCGAGCACAGATACGCAGTATTTT.